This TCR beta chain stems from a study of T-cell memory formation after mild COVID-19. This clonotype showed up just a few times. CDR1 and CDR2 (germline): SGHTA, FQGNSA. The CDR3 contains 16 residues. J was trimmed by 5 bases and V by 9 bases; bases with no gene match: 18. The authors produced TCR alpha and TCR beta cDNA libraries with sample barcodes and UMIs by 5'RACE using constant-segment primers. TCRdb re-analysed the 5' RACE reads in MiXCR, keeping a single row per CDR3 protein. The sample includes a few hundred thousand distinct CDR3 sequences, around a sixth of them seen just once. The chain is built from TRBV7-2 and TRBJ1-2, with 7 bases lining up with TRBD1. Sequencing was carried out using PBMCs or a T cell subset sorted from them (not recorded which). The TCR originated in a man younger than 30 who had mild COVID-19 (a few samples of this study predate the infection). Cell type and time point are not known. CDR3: CASIAGDSSSLYGYTF. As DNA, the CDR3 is TGTGCCAGTATAGCGGGGGACAGTTCAAGTTTGTATGGCTACACCTTC. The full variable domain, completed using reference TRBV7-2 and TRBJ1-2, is GAGVSQSPSNKVTEKGKDVELRCDPISGHTALYWYRQSLGQGLEFLIYFQGNSAPDKSGLPSDRFSAERTGGSVSTLTIQRTQQEDSAVYLCASIAGDSSSLYGYTFGSGTRLTVV.